The 15 T cell receptor beta chains below come from one sample, sequenced in a study of CD8 T cells in Susac syndrome (dated by TCRdb to the late 2010s). Receptor libraries were prepared by the immunoSEQ multiplex PCR assay. RNA was extracted using the RNeasy kit, and about 0.45 to 1 ug of the RNA was reverse transcribed with random hexamers. TCRdb reworked the public reads: Q25 trimming with fastp, MiXCR clone assembly, productive beta chains retained. Rows merge per CDR3 protein into single entries with the most common DNA and genes. Within this sample are some 450,000 distinct CDR3 sequences, with approximately 85% of them counted one time only. The ten largest clones add up to under 0.15% of the sample. The sample taken for sequencing was CD8+ T cells from PBMCs. All receptors come from a human donor with multiple sclerosis.

The gene calls are TRBV29-1 and TRBJ1-4; D remains ambiguous. V was shortened by 4 bases and J by 0 bases, with 18 bases between the two germline ends. This CDR3 region has 17 residues. Germline V gene sequence: CDR1 SQVTM, CDR2 ANQGSEA. CDR3 in amino acids: CSVAFNRGVATNEKLFF. CDR3 coding DNA: TGCAGCGTTGCATTTAATCGGGGAGTTGCAACTAATGAAAAACTGTTTTTT.

The chain has TRBV5-4 and TRBJ1-2; no reliable D call. The CDR3 has 13 residues. Looked up from germline, CDR1 is SGHNT and CDR2 is YYREEE (reference sequence). Deletions cut 5 bases from V and 8 bases from J, with 16 bases between. In nucleotides, the CDR3 is TGTGCCAGCAGTTCCGCGGAGCCTCAAGGCTACACCTTC. Translated: CASSSAEPQGYTF.

Here the CDR3 reads CASSASGGYGEQFF. The CDR3 DNA is TGCGCCAGCAGCGCTAGCGGGGGGTACGGTGAGCAGTTCTTC. This sequence joins TRBV5-1 and TRBJ2-1; 11 bases fit TRBD2. The CDR3 is made up of 14 amino acids. After removal of 4 bases from V and 9 bases from J, the junction contained 6 bases not matched to a gene. CDR1 is SGHRS, CDR2 YFSETQ, per germline.

V usage is TRBV12-3 or TRBV12-4 and J usage is TRBJ1-4; 8 nucleotides match TRBD1. CDR3 length: 19 amino acids. With 5 bases clipped from V and 0 bases from J, the junction kept 14 bases outside the gene matches. The CDR3 nucleotides read TGTGCCAGCAGTCCCCCCTTGGACAGGGAGGGGGCAACTAATGAAAAACTGTTTTTT. Translated, it gives CASSPPLDREGATNEKLFF.

The genes are TRBV7-8 and TRBJ2-1; no reliable D call. CDR1 is SGHVS, CDR2 FQNEAQ, per germline. This CDR3 has 15 residues. V lost 5 bases to trimming and J lost 0 bases, with 11 bases between them. CDR3 in amino acids: CASSPTVSSYNEQFF. CDR3 DNA: TGTGCCAGCAGCCCAACCGTGAGCTCCTACAATGAGCAGTTCTTC.

The chain joins TRBV29-1 to TRBJ2-1; D is tentatively TRBD1 or TRBD2 (5 bases each). The CDR3 runs to 13 residues. Germline CDR1 is SQVTM and CDR2 is ANQGSEA. V lost 4 bases and J 4 bases, leaving 11 bases between the germline ends. CDR3 loop: CSVVGVGYNEQFF. DNA for the CDR3: TGCAGCGTTGTGGGGGTAGGGTACAATGAGCAGTTCTTC.

This rearrangement joins TRBV20-1 to TRBJ2-5; D is tentatively TRBD1 or TRBD2 (6 bases each). Trimming left V 1 base short and J 4 bases short, with 13 bases between. This CDR3 region has 14 residues. From germline, CDR1 is DFQATT and CDR2 SNEGSKA (reference sequence). The CDR3 DNA follows: TGCAGTGCTAGAGCCATAGGAGGGGGAGAGACCCAGTACTTC. It translates to CSARAIGGGETQYF.

The CDR3 DNA reads TGTGCCAGCAGCACGCCGGGACACAAACCTTACGAGCAGTACTTC. Translated: CASSTPGHKPYEQYF. This sequence joins TRBV7-8 and TRBJ2-7, with D maybe TRBD1 (6 bases). V was pared by 5 bases and J by 4 bases, with 18 bases between. Germline-derived CDR1 and CDR2 are SGHVS and FQNEAQ. This CDR3 spans 15 amino acids. Supplemented by reference TRBV7-8 and TRBJ2-7, the full variable domain reads GAGVSQSPRYKVAKRGQDVALRCDPISGHVSLFWYQQALGQGPEFLTYFQNEAQLDKSGLPSDRFFAERPEGSVSTLKIQRTQQEDSAVYLCASSTPGHKPYEQYFGPGTRLTVT.

Only one count was recorded for this clonotype. The chain has TRBV6-4 and TRBJ2-6; 7 bases map to TRBD2. CDR1 and CDR2 (germline): MRHNA, SNTAGT. CDR3 length equals 16 residues. The V gene end was trimmed by 5 bases and the J gene end by 0 bases; junction bases not matched to a gene: 4. The CDR3 loop is CASSSGGGSGANVLTF. The CDR3, as DNA: TGTGCCAGCAGTTCCGGCGGGGGCTCTGGGGCCAACGTCCTGACTTTC.

The chain employs TRBV6-1 and TRBJ2-3; D perhaps matches TRBD2 (6 bases). The CDR3 totals 15 residues. The V and J ends lost 8 bases and 2 bases respectively, with 17 bases between them. The germline gives CDR1 MNHNS, CDR2 SASEGT. CDR3 region: CASSYIGGATDTQYF. DNA for the CDR3: TGTGCCAGCTCGTACATTGGAGGGGCCACAGATACGCAGTATTTT.

The chain has TRBV12-5 and TRBJ2-7; tentative D call: TRBD1 (5 bases). The V end was cut by 8 bases, the J end by 6 bases, with 20 bases between. From germline, CDR1 is LGHNT and CDR2 FRNRAP. CDR3 size: 14 residues. CDR3 in amino acids: CASPPPTVSIEQYF. CDR3 DNA: TGTGCTAGTCCACCGCCGACAGTGTCGATCGAGCAGTACTTC.

This chain connects TRBV11-2 to TRBJ2-5, with 7 bases identical to TRBD1. Germline trimming cut 3 bases from V and 4 bases from J; bases unmatched to any gene: 5. CDR1 and CDR2 from the germline V gene are SGHAT and FQNNGV. This CDR3 is 14 amino acids long. The CDR3 sequence: CASSFSGQLETQYF. The CDR3, as DNA: TGTGCCAGCAGCTTCTCGGGACAGTTAGAGACCCAGTACTTC.

The genes are TRBV12-5 and TRBJ1-2, with unresolved D. Germline values: CDR1 LGHNT, CDR2 FRNRAP. CDR3 length: 14 residues. Trimming pared 4 bases from V and 3 bases from J, leaving 12 bases between. CDR3 sequence: CASGSPADHYGYTF. As DNA, the CDR3 is TGTGCTAGTGGTTCTCCCGCGGACCACTATGGCTACACCTTC.

The chain joins TRBV30 to TRBJ2-7, with D perhaps matching TRBD1 (6 bases). Germline assignment: CDR1 GTSNPN and CDR2 SVGIG (reference sequence). This CDR3 region has 14 residues. Trimming removed 1 base at V and 2 bases at J, with 12 bases between. In nucleotides, the CDR3 is TGTGCCTGGAGTGCGGACAGCGGCACCTACGAGCAGTACTTC. Translated: CAWSADSGTYEQYF.

This clonotype has more than one count but fewer than ten. This chain links TRBV11-2 with TRBJ2-7; the D is unclear. From germline, CDR1 is SGHAT and CDR2 FQNNGV. CDR3 length equals 10 residues. Trimming shortened V by 4 bases and J by 7 bases, and 5 bases separated the two germline ends. DNA for the CDR3: TGTGCCAGCAGCTCGGGTGAGCAGTACTTC. It translates to CASSSGEQYF.